This T cell receptor beta chain is from a study of cytomegalovirus exposure and HLA in healthy donors. Study-level background: The roughly 130 validation repertoires used the same platform as the approximately 670 first-cohort repertoires (as reported by a later analysis).

The donors were members of the roughly 120-subject validation cohort (separate from the approximately 670-subject first cohort). The table came from immunoSEQ multiplex PCR; TCRdb's copy has only in-frame clones and leaves some out. Of 130,000 to 150,000 clones listed, approximately 87% are singletons. Study results and caveats: Among TCR beta chains, those listed as cytomegalovirus-associated numbered some 170. Most sequenced TCRs were rare (though some public TCRs occurred in many donors).

Note on this clone: What it recognizes is unknown.

V lost 3 bases to trimming and J lost 4 bases, with 9 bases between them. CDR1 is SGHTA and CDR2 is FQGNSA in the germline V gene. This CDR3 comprises 13 residues. The gene calls are TRBV7-2 and TRBJ2-5; D is perhaps TRBD2 (5 bases). This clonotype was sampled from a man between 18 and 35 years old in good health and CMV-seronegative. Sequencing was done on a sample of PBMCs. The CDR3 DNA is TGTGCCAGCAGCTTTCTCCGGGGAGAGACCCAGTACTTC. Its translation is CASSFLRGETQYF.